This T cell receptor beta chain was captured in a study of blood T cell repertoires in COVID-19. Study context: COVID-19 samples collected from the United States, Italy and Spain covered acute and convalescent phases.

Clones were read by immunoSEQ multiplex PCR, and TCRdb kept only the in-frame ones, dropping some. The sample contains a few hundred thousand clones, 85% of which appear only once. The germline CDR1 and CDR2 sequences are KGHDR and SFDVKD. V lost 4 bases to trimming and J lost 0 bases, with 12 bases between them. The CDR3 extends over 16 amino acids. The sample was peripheral blood. The chain joins TRBV24-1 to TRBJ2-1; D possibly corresponds to TRBD1 (5 bases). The source of this sequence is a woman between 65 and 79 years old with COVID-19, enrolled during active disease. CDR3 amino acids: CATSDQTVSSYNEQFF. DNA of the CDR3: TGTGCCACCAGTGACCAGACAGTTAGCTCCTACAATGAGCAGTTCTTC.